The text below deals with one T cell receptor (beta chain). It lacks a known antigen. The input lacks base qualities; no much larger clone sits a single base away. The CDR1 and CDR2 encoded by the germline V gene are SGHDN and FVKESK. From its cysteine to its phenylalanine, the CDR3 spans 17 amino acids. Just the 51-base CDR3 DNA is kept, in frame starting at base 1. Trimming takes 2 bases off V and 1 base off J; junction bases not matched to a gene: 8. This specimen comes from a study of shared clonotypes between healthy human individuals (dated by TCRdb to about 2020). Study-level background: The cohort comprised two women and a few men aged 18 to 49 years. For each donor, CD4 naive and CD4 memory were each given three plates, CD8 naive was given two plates, and CD8 memory was given one plate. Each donor's leukapheresis produced roughly between roughly 0.85 and 10 billion PBMCs. To estimate repertoire size and how much clonotypes are shared between individuals, the study performed deep sequencing of blood TCR repertoires from about 5 healthy adults. Different laboratories and diverse techniques were used to prepare libraries and sequence TCR repertoires, to increase sequencing depth and limit assay-specific biases.

Using the deep immunoSEQ assay, multiplex PCR amplified TCR CDR3 regions from genomic DNA. Genomic DNA extracted from each cell subset was distributed evenly over all wells of several immunoSEQ 96-well plates, and each plate served as one replicate. For sorted subsets, 200 to 250 ng of genomic DNA, equivalent to 30,000 or so T cell genomes, went into each replicate PCR. Purified libraries were measured with a Qubit 3.0 fluorometer, size-checked on a Bioanalyzer 2100, and measured again with the KAPA Library Quantification kit. A separate single-read 150-cycle Illumina NextSeq 550 flow cell was used to sequence each immunoSEQ 96-well plate. Regarding the original processing steps: Because only junctional sequences without quality scores were contained in the immunoSEQ output, filtering matching that applied to full-length reads could not be performed. Sequences were annotated with PyIR, a Python wrapper for IgBLAST v1.9, and V/J genes and CDR3 were assigned using IMGT germline references. Any read was removed if the V/J assignment was weak (E-value above 1e-6), the CDR3 was missing, or the read contained stop codons, out-of-frame junctions, or ambiguous translated residues. V3J clonotypes were defined as sequences sharing the same inferred V gene, J gene, and CDR3 amino acid sequence. Percentage overlap between repertoires was calculated by dividing the number of shared unique clonotypes by the size of the smaller repertoire. Richness of each repertoire was evaluated using RTK rarefaction, the Chao1 estimator, and Recon v2.1 estimates of unobserved clonotypes. For all TCRbeta clonotypes obtained by the gDNA method from a handful of donors, generation probabilities were computed with OLGA. As stored in TCRdb, this immuneACCESS dataset retains in-frame rearrangements with V and J assigned. A fraction of the clones does not appear; measured against another copy, unresolved V genes explain less than half of the discrepancy, and the remainder lacks a known reason. The DNA was the basis for D and trimming; V, J and clone size are from that table. This sample lists about 800,000 clones; 96% were detected once. The top ten hold less than 0.25% of the sample.

CD8 naive samples were CD45RO-negative cells positively selected for CCR7, giving a CD45RA+CCR7+ population that excluded TemRA cells. The donors were healthy, HIV-negative adults with no recently reported acute infections or vaccinations. Every donor was a Caucasian adult living in Nashville, Tennessee, USA. Blood was obtained by leukapheresis, after which PBMCs were separated by Ficoll-Histopaque density gradient centrifugation and cryopreserved in liquid nitrogen vapor phase. Analytical flow cytometry was used to check the purity and quantity of each magnetically sorted T cell population. Genomic DNA was isolated from every sorted fraction and measured by UV absorbance on a Nanodrop 2000c. General conclusions and limits of the study: Rarefaction of sorted-subset datasets indicated incomplete sequencing despite the large sequencing depth. Sampling was restricted to blood, and TCR repertoires in tissue are likely to differ from TCR repertoires in blood. Across four donors, about 5.2% of naive CD4, approximately 3.6% of naive CD8, around 2.5% of memory CD4, and over 0.35% of memory CD8 clonotypes were shared. Because the study included only a small number of donors, the genetic and exposure-history diversity represented was limited. Pairwise subsampling indicated that sequencing depth was expected to affect the degree of clonotype sharing among donors. Naive subsets generally had larger estimated clonotype richness than memory subsets. Compared with non-shared clonotypes, clonotypes shared by all four sorted-subset donors had higher generation probabilities.

The chain joins TRBV14 to TRBJ2-1; a stretch of 7 junction bases matches TRBD2. What was sequenced was naive CD8+ T cells sorted from blood. Sample cell subset or site, as interpreted from the label and publication: CD45RA+CCR7+. This sequence was found in a man younger than 45 in good health. The CDR3 in this case is CASSQTRWGGSYNEQFF. The bases are TGTGCCAGCAGCCAAACAAGATGGGGGGGGTCCTACAATGAGCAGTTCTTC.